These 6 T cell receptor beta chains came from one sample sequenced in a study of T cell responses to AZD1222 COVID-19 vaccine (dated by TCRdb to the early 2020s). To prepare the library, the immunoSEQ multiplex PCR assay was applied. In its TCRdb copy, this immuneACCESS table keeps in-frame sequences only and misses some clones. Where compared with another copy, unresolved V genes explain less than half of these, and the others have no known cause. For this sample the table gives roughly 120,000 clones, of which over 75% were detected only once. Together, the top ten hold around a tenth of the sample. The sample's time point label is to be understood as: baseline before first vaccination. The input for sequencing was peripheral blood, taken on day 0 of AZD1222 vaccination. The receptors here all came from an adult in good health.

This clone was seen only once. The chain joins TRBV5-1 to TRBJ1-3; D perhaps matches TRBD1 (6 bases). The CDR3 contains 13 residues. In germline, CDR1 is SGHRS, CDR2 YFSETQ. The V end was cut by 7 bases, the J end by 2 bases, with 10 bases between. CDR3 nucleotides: TGCGCCAGCGGACAGCTCCCTGGAAACACCATATATTTT. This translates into CASGQLPGNTIYF.

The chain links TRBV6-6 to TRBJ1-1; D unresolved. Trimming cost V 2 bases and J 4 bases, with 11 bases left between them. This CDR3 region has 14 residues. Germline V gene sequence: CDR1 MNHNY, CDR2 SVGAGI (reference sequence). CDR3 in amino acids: CASSYVERTTEAFF. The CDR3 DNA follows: TGTGCCAGCAGTTACGTGGAAAGAACCACTGAAGCTTTCTTT.

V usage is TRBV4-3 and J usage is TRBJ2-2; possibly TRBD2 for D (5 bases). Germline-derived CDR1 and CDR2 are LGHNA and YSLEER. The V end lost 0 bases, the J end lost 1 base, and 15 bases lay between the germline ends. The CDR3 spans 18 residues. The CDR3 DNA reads TGCGCCAGCAGCCAAGAGGCCCCTAACGGGATGAACACCGGGGAGCTGTTTTTT. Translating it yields CASSQEAPNGMNTGELFF.

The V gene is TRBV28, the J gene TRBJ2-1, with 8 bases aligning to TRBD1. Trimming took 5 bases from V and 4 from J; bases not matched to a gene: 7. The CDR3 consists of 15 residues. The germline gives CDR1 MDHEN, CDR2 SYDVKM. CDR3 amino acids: CASSPDRGLYNEQFF. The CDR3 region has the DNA TGTGCCAGCAGTCCTGACAGGGGACTTTACAATGAGCAGTTCTTC.

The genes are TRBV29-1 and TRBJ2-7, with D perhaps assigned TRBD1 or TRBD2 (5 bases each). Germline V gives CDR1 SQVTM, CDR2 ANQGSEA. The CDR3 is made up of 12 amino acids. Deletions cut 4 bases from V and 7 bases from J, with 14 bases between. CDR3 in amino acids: CSVAGTAVEQYF. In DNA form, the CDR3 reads TGCAGCGTTGCGGGGACCGCGGTTGAGCAGTACTTC.

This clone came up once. CDR3 residues: CAGQTGTGTNNEQFF. Written as DNA, the CDR3 is TGTGCCGGCCAGACCGGGACGGGGACCAACAATGAGCAGTTCTTC. The chain joins TRBV30 to TRBJ2-1; D might be TRBD1 or TRBD2, each matching 5 bases. The CDR3 runs 15 residues. Germline loops: CDR1 GTSNPN, CDR2 SVGIG (reference sequence). With 8 bases removed from V and 5 bases from J, the gap between germline ends came to 22 bases. The variable domain in full, with the rest retrieved from reference TRBV30 and TRBJ2-1, is SQTIHQWPATLVQPVGSPLSLECTVEGTSNPNLYWYRQAAGRGLQLLFYSVGIGQISSEVPQNLSASRPQDRQFILSSKKLLLSDSGFYLCAGQTGTGTNNEQFFGPGTRLTVL.